The 11 T cell receptor beta chains in this list originate from one sample, sequenced in a study of control samples from healthy donors and cancer patients (dated by TCRdb to about 2020). Library preparation was by the immunoSEQ multiplex PCR assay. The table was pulled from immuneACCESS by TCRdb, which kept in-frame rearrangements only. Such tables lose some clones; where checked, under half of the loss comes from unresolved V genes, and the rest has no known cause. In all, the sample holds 100,000 to 150,000 clones, and roughly 92% of those were seen once. The ten largest clones take up less than 7% of the sample. Sequences were obtained from blood. The receptors derive from a young man in good health.

This rearrangement joins TRBV28 to TRBJ2-1, with 7 nucleotides matching TRBD2. The germline CDR1 and CDR2 sequences are MDHEN and SYDVKM. The CDR3 is made up of 16 amino acids. The J segment lost 0 bases and the V segment lost 6 bases, leaving 8 bases of the junction unmatched. In DNA, the CDR3 is TGTGCCAGCAGGAGCAGCGGGGCCTCCTCCTACAATGAGCAGTTCTTC. This translates into CASRSSGASSYNEQFF.

V gene TRBV9 combines with J gene TRBJ1-1; perhaps TRBD1 as D (6 bases). Per germline, CDR1 SGDLS and CDR2 YYNGEE. The CDR3 spans 12 residues. V dropped 4 bases and J dropped 8 bases, with 12 bases sitting between them. CDR3 DNA: TGTGCCAGCAGCCGCCTGAGGGGGGAAGCTTTCTTT. Translation gives CASSRLRGEAFF. Using reference TRBV9 and TRBJ1-1 for the parts outside the CDR3, the full variable domain is DSGVTQTPKHLITATGQRVTLRCSPRSGDLSVYWYQQSLDQGLQFLIQYYNGEERAKGNILERFSAQQFPDLHSELNLSSLELGDSALYFCASSRLRGEAFFGQGTRLTVV.

The chain uses TRBV29-1 and TRBJ2-2, with D maybe TRBD1 (6 bases). The germline V gene encodes CDR1 SQVTM and CDR2 ANQGSEA. The CDR3 contains 14 residues. V was pared by 3 bases and J by 2 bases, with 10 bases between. DNA for the CDR3: TGCAGCGTTGATGGGGGACACAACACCGGGGAGCTGTTTTTT. Translating gives CSVDGGHNTGELFF.

The V and J genes are TRBV29-1 and TRBJ1-2; 7 positions match TRBD1. Germline V gives CDR1 SQVTM, CDR2 ANQGSEA. The CDR3 has 11 amino acids. With 5 bases clipped from V and 6 bases from J, the junction kept 3 bases outside the gene matches. The DNA of the CDR3 is TGCAGCGTTCGACAGGGTGATGGCTACACCTTC. Residues: CSVRQGDGYTF. Supplemented by reference TRBV29-1 and TRBJ1-2, the full variable domain reads SAVISQKPSRDICQRGTSLTIQCQVDSQVTMMFWYRQQPGQSLTLIATANQGSEATYESGFVIDKFPISRPNLTFSTLTVSNMSPEDSSIYLCSVRQGDGYTFGSGTRLTVV.

This clone appeared once. V and J are TRBV7-9 and TRBJ2-1; TRBD1 matches at 7 bases. The germline V gene has CDR1 SEHNR and CDR2 FQNEAQ (reference sequence). J gave up 0 bases and V 4 bases, and 6 bases lay outside the gene matches. The CDR3 consists of 16 residues. The CDR3 loop reads CASSSSRDSSYNEQFF. In DNA form, the CDR3 reads TGTGCCAGCAGCTCAAGCCGGGACAGCTCCTACAATGAGCAGTTCTTC.

The count of this clone is one. The chain links TRBV20-1 to TRBJ2-1, with D hard to call. V was clipped by 3 bases and J by 0 bases, with 9 bases between them. This CDR3 is 14 amino acids long. Germline V lookup: CDR1 DFQATT, CDR2 SNEGSKA (reference sequence). For the CDR3, the DNA is TGCAGTGCTAGTAAAGAACTCTCCTACAATGAGCAGTTCTTC. As protein: CSASKELSYNEQFF.

The V and J genes are TRBV6-1 and TRBJ1-2, with unresolved D. The germline V gene encodes CDR1 MNHNS and CDR2 SASEGT. Trimming stripped 2 bases from V and 4 bases from J, with 8 bases between. The CDR3 runs to 13 residues. CDR3 amino acids: CASSETGPYGYTF. The CDR3 bases are TGTGCCAGCAGTGAAACGGGTCCCTATGGCTACACCTTC.

This chain uses TRBV20-1 with TRBJ1-1; maybe TRBD1 (5 bases). The CDR3 is 13 amino acids. V lost 6 bases and J lost 5, with 16 bases in between. CDR1 and CDR2 from the germline V gene are DFQATT and SNEGSKA (reference sequence). The CDR3 region has the DNA TGCAGTGCGAGTTACGCTCAGGGAACTGAAGCTTTCTTT. Amino acid sequence: CSASYAQGTEAFF.

The rearrangement joins TRBV11-2 to TRBJ1-4, with 9 bases identical to TRBD1. V was pared by 7 bases and J by 0 bases, with 6 bases of the junction left unmatched. The germline V gene has CDR1 SGHAT and CDR2 FQNNGV. There are 16 residues in the CDR3. The DNA of the CDR3 is TGTGCCAGCACCCCGGGACAGGGCGCAACTAATGAAAAACTGTTTTTT. Amino acids: CASTPGQGATNEKLFF.

This clone has only a few counts. The gene calls are TRBV5-1 and TRBJ1-3; no firm D call. The length of the CDR3 is 13 residues. Germline lookup yields CDR1 SGHRS and CDR2 YFSETQ. V was trimmed by 7 bases and J by 2 bases, leaving 10 bases between them. The CDR3 DNA follows: TGCGCCAGCGCTGGCGGGCCTGGAAACACCATATATTTT. Its translation is CASAGGPGNTIYF.

In this sample, this clone turned up a few times. The chain is built from TRBV5-1 and TRBJ2-7; possible D gene TRBD1, 5 bases. The CDR3 spans 14 residues. From germline, CDR1 is SGHRS and CDR2 YFSETQ. Trimming shortened V by 1 base and J by 2 bases, and 10 bases separated the two germline ends. DNA of the CDR3: TGCGCCAGCAGCTTGCGCCAGGGAACCTACGAGCAGTACTTC. Its protein product is CASSLRQGTYEQYF.